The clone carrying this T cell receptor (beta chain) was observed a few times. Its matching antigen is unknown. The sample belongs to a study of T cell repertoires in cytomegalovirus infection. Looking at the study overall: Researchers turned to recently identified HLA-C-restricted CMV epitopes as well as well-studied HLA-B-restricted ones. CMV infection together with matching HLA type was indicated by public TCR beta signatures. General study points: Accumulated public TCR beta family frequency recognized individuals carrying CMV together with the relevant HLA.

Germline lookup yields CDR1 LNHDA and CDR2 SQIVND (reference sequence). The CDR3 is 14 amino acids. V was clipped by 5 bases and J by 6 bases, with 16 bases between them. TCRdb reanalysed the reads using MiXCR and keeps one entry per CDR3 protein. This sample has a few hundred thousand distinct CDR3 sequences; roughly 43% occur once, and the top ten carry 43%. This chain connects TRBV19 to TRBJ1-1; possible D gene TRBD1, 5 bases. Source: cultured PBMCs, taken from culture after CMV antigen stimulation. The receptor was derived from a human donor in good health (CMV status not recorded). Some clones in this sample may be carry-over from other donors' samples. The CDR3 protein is CASSPIQGTAEAFF. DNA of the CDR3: TGTGCCAGTAGTCCGATACAAGGGACGGCTGAAGCTTTCTTT.